This T cell receptor beta chain was retrieved from a study of T-cell memory formation after mild COVID-19. Study-level information: TCR clusters were mostly donor specific.

Notes on the study in general: Contracting clones, day 15 to 85, had balanced CD4/CD8, and later expanders favored CD4+.

Concerning this clonotype itself: Antigen unknown.

Constant-segment primers were used for 5'RACE, and the resulting TCR alpha and TCR beta cDNA libraries carried sample barcodes and UMIs. TCRdb reprocessed the 5' RACE reads via MiXCR and lists one record per CDR3 protein. In the table there are a few hundred thousand distinct CDR3 sequences, roughly 10% of which are singletons. Germline values: CDR1 SGHNT, CDR2 YENEEA. This CDR3 is 13 amino acids long. V dropped 5 bases and J dropped 8; count of bases not matched to a gene: 4. Sequencing was carried out using PBMCs or a T cell subset sorted from them (not recorded which). The chain links TRBV11-3 to TRBJ2-5, with TRBD1 matching over 11 bases. The clonotype was recovered from a man between 18 and 29 years old who had mild COVID-19 (a few samples of this study predate the infection). Cell type and time point are not known. CDR3 DNA: TGTGCCAGCAGCCCGGGACAGGGGGTAACCCAGTACTTC. It yields the protein CASSPGQGVTQYF.